This record looks at one T cell receptor beta chain sequence and its context. This record comes from a study of blood T cell repertoires in COVID-19. Data came from immunoSEQ multiplex PCR; TCRdb stores just in-frame clones and leaves some out. The sample carries around 250,000 clones, 86% recorded once. Looked up from germline, CDR1 is MNHEY and CDR2 is SVGAGI. The ends lost 4 bases at V and 6 bases at J; junction bases unmatched: 11. This CDR3 is 16 amino acids long. Material for sequencing was peripheral blood. The V and J genes are TRBV6-5 and TRBJ2-5, with TRBD2 identical over 10 bases. This TCR derives from a woman between 25 and 40 years old with active or convalescent COVID-19. CDR3 region: CASSSYQLAGTQTQYF. For the CDR3, the DNA is TGTGCCAGCAGTTCTTACCAACTAGCGGGGACACAGACCCAGTACTTC.